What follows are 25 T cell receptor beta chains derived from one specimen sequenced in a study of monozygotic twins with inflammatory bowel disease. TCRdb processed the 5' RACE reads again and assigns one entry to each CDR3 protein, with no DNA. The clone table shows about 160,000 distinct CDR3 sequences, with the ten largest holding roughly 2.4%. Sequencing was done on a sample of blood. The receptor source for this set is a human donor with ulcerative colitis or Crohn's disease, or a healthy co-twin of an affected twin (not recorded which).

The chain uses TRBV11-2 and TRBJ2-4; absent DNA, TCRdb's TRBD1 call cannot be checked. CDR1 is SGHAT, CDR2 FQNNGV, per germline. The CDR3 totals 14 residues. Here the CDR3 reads CASSFDRGRNIQYF.

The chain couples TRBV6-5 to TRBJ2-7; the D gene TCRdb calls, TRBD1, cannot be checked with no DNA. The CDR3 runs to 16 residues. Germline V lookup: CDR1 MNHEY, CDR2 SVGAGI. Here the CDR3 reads CASSYSTGSLGYEQYF.

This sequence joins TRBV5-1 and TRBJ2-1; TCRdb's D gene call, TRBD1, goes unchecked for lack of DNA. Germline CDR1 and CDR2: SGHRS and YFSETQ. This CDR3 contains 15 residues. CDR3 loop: CASSSGQGADNEQFF.

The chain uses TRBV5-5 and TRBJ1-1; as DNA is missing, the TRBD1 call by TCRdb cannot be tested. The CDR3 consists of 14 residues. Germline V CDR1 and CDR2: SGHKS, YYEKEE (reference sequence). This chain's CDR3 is CASSPGTGEVGAFF.

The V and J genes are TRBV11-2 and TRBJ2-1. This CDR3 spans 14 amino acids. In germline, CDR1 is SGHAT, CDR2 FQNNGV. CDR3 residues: CASSYASSYNEQFF.

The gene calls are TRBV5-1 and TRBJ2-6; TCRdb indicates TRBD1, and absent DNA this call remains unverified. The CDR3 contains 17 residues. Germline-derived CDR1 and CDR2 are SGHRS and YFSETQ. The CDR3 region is CASSPGDRLLGANVLTF.

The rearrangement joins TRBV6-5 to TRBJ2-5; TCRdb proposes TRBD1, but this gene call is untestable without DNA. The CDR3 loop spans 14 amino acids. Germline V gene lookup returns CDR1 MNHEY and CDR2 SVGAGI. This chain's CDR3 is CASSYRDVYGTQYF.

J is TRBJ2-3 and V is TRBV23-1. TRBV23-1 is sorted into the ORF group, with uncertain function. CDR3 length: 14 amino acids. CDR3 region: CASSRYIWGDTQYF.

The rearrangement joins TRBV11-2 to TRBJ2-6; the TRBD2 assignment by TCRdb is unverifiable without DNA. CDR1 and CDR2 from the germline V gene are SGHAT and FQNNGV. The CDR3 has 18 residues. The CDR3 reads CASTDGGGPSSGANVLTF.

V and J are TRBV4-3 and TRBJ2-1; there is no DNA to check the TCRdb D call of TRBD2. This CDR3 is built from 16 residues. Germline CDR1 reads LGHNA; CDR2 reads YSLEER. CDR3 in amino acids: CASSQNLVSSYNEQFF.

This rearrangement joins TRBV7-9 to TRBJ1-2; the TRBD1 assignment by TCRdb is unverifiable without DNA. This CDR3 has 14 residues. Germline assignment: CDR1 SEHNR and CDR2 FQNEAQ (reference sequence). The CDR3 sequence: CASSLLTGNYGYTF.

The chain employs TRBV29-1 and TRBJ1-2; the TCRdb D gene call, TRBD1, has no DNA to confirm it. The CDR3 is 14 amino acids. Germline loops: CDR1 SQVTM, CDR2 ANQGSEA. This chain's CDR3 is CSVERDRGAYGYTF.

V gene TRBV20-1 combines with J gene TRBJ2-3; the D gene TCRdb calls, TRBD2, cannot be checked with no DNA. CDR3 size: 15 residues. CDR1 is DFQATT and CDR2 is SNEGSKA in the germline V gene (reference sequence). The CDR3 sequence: CSASGTTTSTDTQYF.

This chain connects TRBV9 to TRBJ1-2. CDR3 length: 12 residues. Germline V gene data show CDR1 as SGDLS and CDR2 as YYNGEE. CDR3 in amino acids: CASRPGGGGYTF.

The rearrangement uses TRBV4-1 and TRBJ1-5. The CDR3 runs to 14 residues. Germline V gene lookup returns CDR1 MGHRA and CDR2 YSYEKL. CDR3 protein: CASSQVGVGQPQHF.

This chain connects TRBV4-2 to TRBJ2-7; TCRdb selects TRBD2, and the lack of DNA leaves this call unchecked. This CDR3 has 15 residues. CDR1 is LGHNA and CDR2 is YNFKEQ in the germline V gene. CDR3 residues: CASSQTSSVAYEQYF.

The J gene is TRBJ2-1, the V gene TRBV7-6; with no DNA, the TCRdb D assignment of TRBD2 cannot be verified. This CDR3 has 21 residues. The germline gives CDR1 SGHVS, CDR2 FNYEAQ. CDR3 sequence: CASSLGSAGGRPVQSYNEQFF.

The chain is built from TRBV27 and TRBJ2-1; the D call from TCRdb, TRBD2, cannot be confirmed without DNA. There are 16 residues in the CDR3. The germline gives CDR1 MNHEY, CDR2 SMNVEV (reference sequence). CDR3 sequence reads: CASSFLAASSYNEQFF.

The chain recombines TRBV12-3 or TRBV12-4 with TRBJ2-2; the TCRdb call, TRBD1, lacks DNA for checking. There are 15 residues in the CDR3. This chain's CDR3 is CASSLQGTNTGELFF.

The CDR3 here is CASSQDRDSDSYNEQFF. V usage is TRBV3-1 and J usage is TRBJ2-1; without DNA, the TCRdb call of TRBD1 cannot be checked. The CDR3 has 17 amino acids. In germline, CDR1 is LGHDT, CDR2 YNNKEL (reference sequence).

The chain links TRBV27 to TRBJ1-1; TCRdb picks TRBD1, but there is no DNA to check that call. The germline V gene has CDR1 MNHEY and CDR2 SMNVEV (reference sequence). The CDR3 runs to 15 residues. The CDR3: CASRPENRDRASAFF.

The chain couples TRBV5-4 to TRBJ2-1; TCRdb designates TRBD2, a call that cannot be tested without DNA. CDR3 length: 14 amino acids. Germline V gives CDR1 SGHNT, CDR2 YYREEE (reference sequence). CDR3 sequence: CASSGSERGNVQFF.

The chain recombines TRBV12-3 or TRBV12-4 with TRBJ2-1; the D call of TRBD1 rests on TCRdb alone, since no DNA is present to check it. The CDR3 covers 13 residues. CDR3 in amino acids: CASRPGSYNEQFF.

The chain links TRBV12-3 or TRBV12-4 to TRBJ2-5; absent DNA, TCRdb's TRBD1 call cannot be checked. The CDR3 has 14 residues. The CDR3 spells CASSPGTTQETQYF.

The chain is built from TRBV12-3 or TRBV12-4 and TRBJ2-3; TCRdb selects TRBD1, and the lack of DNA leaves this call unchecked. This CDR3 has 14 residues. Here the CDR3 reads CASAPSTRTDTQYF.